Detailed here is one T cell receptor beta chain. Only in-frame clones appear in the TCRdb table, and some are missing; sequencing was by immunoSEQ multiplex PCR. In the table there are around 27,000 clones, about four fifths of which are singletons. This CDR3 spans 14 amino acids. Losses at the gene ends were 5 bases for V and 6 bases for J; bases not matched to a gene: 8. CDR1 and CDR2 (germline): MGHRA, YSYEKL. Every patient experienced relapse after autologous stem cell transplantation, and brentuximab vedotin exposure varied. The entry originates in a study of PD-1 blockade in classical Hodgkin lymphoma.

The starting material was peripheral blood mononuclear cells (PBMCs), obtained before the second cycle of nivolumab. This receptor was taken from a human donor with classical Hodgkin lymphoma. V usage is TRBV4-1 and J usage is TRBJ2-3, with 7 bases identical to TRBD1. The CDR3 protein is CASSFTTGRDTQYF. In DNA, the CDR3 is TGCGCCAGCAGCTTCACGACAGGGCGGGATACGCAGTATTTT.